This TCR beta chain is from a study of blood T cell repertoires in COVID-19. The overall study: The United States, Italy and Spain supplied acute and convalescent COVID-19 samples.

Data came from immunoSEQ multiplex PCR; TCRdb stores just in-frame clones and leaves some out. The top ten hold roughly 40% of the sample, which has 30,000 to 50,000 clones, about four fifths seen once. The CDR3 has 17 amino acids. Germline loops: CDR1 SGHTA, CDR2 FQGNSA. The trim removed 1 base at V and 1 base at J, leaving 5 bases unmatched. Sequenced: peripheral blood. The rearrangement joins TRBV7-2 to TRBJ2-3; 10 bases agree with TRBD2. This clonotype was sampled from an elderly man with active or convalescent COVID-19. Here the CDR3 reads CASSLVASGGGTDTQYF. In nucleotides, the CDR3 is TGTGCCAGCAGCTTAGTGGCTAGCGGGGGTGGCACAGATACGCAGTATTTT.